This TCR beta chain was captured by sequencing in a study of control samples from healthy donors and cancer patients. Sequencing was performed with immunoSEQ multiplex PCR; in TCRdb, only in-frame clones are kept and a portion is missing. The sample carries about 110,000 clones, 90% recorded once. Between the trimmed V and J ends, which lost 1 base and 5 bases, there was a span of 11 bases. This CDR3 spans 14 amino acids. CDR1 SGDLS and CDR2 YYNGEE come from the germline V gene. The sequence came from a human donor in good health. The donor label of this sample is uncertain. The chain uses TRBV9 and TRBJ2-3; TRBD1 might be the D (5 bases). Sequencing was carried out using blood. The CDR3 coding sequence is TGTGCCAGCAGCGTAAGGCAGGGTGGAGATACGCAGTATTTT. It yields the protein CASSVRQGGDTQYF.